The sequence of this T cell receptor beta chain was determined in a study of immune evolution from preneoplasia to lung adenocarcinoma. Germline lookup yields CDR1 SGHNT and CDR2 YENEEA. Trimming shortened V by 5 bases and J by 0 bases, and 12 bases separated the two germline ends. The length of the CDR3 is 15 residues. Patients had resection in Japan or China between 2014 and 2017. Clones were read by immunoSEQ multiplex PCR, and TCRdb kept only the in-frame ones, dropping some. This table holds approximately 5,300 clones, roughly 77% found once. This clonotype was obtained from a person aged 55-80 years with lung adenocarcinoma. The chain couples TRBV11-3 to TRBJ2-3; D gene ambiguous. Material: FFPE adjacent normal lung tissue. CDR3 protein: CASSQWFSSTDTQYF. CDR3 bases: TGTGCCAGCAGCCAGTGGTTCTCTAGCACAGATACGCAGTATTTT.